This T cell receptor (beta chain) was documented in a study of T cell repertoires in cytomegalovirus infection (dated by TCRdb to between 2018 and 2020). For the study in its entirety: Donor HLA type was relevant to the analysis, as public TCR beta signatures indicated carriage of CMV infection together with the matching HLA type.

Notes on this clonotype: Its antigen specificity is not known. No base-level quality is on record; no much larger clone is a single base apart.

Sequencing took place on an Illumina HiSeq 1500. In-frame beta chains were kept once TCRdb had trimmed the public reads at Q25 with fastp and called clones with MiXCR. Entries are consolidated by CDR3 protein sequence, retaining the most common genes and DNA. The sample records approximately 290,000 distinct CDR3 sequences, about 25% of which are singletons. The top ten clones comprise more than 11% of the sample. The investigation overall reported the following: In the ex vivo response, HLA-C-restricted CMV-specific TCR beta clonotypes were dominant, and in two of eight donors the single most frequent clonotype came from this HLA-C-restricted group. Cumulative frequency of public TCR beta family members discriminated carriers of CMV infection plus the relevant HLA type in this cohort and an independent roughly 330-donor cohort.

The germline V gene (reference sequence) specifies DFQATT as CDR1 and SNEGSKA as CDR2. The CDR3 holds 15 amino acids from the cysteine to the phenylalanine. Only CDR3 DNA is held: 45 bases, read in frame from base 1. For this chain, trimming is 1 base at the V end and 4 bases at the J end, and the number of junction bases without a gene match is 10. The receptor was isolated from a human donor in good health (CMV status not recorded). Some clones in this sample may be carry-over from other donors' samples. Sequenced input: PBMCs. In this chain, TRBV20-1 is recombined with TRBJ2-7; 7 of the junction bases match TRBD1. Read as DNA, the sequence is TGCAGTGCTAGAGGACCGGGACAGAACCTTTACGAGCAGTACTTC. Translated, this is CSARGPGQNLYEQYF.